This TCR beta chain derives from a study of OX40 agonist ivuxolimab in advanced cancers. About this clone: The antigen is not known.

Sequencing used immunoSEQ multiplex PCR; TCRdb keeps in-frame clones, though not all of them. The data hold tens of thousands of clones, with 80% to 90% observed a single time. Overall study results and limits: Also showing low normalized T-cell clonal expansion were some of the nonresponders.

Sample: CD4+ or CD8+ T cells sorted from blood, taken in a trial of the OX40 agonist ivuxolimab. This clonotype originated in an adult with an advanced solid tumor such as melanoma, head and neck, liver or kidney cancer.

The CDR3 spells CSVEDLAVRDRTNYGYTF. DNA for the CDR3: TGCAGCGTTGAAGATCTTGCGGTCCGGGACAGGACTAACTATGGCTACACCTTC. The chain uses TRBV29-1 and TRBJ1-2; 8 bases agree with TRBD1. Germline loops: CDR1 SQVTM, CDR2 ANQGSEA. V was clipped by 0 bases and J by 0 bases; unmatched bases: 12. The CDR3 covers 18 residues.